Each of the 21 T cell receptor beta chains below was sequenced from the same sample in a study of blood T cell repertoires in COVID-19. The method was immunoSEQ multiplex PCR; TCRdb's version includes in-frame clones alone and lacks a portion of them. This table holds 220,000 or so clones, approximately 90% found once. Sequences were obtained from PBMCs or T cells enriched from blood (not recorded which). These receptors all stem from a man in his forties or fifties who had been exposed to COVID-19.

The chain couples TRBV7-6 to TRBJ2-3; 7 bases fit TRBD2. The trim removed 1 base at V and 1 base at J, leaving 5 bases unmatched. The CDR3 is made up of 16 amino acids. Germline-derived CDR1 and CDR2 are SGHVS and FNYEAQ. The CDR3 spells CASSLGRGKGTDTQYF. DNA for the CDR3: TGTGCCAGCAGCTTAGGGCGGGGGAAGGGCACAGATACGCAGTATTTT.

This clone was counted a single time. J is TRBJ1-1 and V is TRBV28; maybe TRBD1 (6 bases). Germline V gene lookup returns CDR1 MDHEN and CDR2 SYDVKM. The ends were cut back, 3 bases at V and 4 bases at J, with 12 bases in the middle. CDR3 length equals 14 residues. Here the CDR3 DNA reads TGTGCCAGCAGTTTCCTGGGGGCGGCCACTGAAGCTTTCTTT. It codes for CASSFLGAATEAFF.

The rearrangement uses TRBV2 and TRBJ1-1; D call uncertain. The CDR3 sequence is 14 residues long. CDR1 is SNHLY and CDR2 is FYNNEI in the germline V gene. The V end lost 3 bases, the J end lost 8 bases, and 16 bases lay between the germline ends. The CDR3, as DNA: TGTGCCAGCAGTGAGAACCGGGATTCCGAAGAAGCTTTCTTT. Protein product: CASSENRDSEEAFF.

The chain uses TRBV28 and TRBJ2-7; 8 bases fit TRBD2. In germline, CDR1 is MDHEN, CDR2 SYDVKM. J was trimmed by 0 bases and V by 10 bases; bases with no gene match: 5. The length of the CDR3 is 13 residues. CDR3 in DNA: TGTGCCACGGGGGGGCCAAGCTCCTACGAGCAGTACTTC. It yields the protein CATGGPSSYEQYF.

As DNA, the CDR3 is TGTGCCAGCAGCCGTACTAGCGGGAATTCCGACGAGCAGTACGTC. It yields the protein CASSRTSGNSDEQYV. The V and J genes are TRBV28 and TRBJ2-7, with 10 bases that match TRBD2. Germline loops: CDR1 MDHEN, CDR2 SYDVKM. The CDR3 is 15 residues long. The trim removed 6 bases at V and 5 bases at J, leaving 10 bases unmatched.

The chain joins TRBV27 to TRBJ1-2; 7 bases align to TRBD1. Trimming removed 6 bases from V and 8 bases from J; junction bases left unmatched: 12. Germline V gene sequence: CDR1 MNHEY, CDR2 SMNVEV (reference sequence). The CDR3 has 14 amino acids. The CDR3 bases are TGTGCCAGCAGACCGGACAGGACATATAGGGGCTACACCTTC. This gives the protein CASRPDRTYRGYTF.

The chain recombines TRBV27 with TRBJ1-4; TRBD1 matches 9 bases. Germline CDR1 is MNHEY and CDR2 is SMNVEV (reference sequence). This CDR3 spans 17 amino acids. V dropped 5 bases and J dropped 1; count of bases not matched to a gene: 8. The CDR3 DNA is TGTGCCAGCAGTGGGAACAGGGGGCTCGGAACTAATGAAAAACTGTTTTTT. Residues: CASSGNRGLGTNEKLFF.

The CDR3 reads CASSLSMVRQMNTEAFF. CDR3 DNA sequence: TGTGCCAGCAGTTTATCCATGGTGCGACAGATGAACACTGAAGCTTTCTTT. The chain employs TRBV27 and TRBJ1-1; weak D call: TRBD1 (5 bases). The CDR3 is made up of 17 amino acids. The germline V gene has CDR1 MNHEY and CDR2 SMNVEV (reference sequence). Trimming shortened V by 0 bases and J by 0 bases, and 14 bases separated the two germline ends.

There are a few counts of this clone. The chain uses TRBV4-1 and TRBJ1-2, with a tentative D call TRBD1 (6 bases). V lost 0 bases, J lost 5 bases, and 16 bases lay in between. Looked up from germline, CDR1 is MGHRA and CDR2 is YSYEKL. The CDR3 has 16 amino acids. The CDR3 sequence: CASSQESVQGHYGYTF. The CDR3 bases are TGCGCCAGCAGCCAAGAGTCGGTACAGGGCCATTATGGCTACACCTTC.

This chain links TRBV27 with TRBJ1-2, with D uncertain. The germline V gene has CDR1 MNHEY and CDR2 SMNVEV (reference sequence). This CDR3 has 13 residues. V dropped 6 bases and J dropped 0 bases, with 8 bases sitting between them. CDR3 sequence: CASRDGANYGYTF. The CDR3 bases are TGTGCCAGCAGAGACGGAGCTAACTATGGCTACACCTTC.

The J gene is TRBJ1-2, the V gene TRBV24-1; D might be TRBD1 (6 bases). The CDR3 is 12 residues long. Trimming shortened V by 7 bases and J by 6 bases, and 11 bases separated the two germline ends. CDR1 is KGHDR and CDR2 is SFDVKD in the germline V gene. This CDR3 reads CATRSPGDGYTF. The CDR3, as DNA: TGTGCCACCAGAAGCCCAGGGGATGGCTACACCTTC.

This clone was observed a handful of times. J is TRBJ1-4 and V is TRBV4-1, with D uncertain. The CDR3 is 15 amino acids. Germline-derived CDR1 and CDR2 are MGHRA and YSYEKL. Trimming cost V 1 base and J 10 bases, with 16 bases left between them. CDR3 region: CASSQGRGGPAKLFF. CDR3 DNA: TGCGCCAGCAGCCAAGGACGAGGAGGGCCCGCAAAACTGTTTTTT.

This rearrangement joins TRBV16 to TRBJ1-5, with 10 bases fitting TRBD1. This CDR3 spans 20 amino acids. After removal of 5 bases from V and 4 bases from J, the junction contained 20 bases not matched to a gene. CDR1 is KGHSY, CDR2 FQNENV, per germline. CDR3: CASSERASGTGVDSNQPQHF. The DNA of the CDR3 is TGTGCCAGCAGCGAAAGAGCTTCCGGGACAGGGGTCGACTCAAATCAGCCCCAGCATTTT.

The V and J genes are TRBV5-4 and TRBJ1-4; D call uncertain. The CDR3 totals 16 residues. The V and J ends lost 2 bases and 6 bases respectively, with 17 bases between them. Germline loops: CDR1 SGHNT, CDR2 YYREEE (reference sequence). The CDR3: CASSLGLRVSDEKLFF. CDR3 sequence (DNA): TGTGCCAGCAGCTTAGGCCTACGGGTGTCGGATGAAAAACTGTTTTTT.

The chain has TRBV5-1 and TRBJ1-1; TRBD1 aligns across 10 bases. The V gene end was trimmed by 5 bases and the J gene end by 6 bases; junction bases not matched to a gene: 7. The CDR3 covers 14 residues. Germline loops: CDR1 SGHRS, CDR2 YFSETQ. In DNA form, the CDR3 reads TGCGCCAGCAGAAATTCCGGGACAGGGGCTGAAGCTTTCTTT. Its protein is CASRNSGTGAEAFF.

DNA of the CDR3: TGTGCCAGTAGTATTAGACCAGGCTTCTCCGGGGAGCTGTTTTTT. Translating gives CASSIRPGFSGELFF. This chain joins TRBV19 and TRBJ2-2; D uncertain. Per germline, CDR1 LNHDA and CDR2 SQIVND (reference sequence). CDR3 length: 15 amino acids. The germline V and J ends were trimmed by 3 bases and 6 bases, with 14 bases remaining between them.

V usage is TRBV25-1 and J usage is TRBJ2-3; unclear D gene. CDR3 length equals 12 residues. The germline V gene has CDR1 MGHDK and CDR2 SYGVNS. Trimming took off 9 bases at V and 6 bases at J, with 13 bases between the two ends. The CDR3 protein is CASSTYPDTQYF. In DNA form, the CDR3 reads TGTGCCAGTTCAACTTATCCGGATACGCAGTATTTT.

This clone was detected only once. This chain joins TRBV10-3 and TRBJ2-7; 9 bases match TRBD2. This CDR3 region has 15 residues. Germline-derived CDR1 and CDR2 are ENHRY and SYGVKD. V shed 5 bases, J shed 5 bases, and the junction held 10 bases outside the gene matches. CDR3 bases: TGTGCCATCAGTCCAGGGGGGCTAGCGGGAAACGAGCAGTACGTC. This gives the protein CAISPGGLAGNEQYV.

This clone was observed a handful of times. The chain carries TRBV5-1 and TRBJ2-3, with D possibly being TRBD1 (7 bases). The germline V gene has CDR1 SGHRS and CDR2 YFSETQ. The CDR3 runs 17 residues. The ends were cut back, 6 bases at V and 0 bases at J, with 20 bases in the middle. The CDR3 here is CASTSQGGGTSTDTQYF. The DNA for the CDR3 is TGCGCCAGCACCTCCCAGGGGGGCGGAACTAGCACAGATACGCAGTATTTT.

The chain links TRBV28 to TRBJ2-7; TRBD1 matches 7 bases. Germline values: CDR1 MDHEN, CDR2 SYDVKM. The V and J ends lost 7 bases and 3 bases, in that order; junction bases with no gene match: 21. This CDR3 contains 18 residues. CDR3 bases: TGTGCCAGCAACACGGAACGGTGGGGGACAGTGAATTACTACGAGCAGTACTTC. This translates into CASNTERWGTVNYYEQYF.

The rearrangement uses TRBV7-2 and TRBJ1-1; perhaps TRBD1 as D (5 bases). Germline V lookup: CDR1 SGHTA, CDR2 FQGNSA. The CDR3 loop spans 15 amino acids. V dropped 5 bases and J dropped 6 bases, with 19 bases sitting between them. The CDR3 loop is CASSPHGGGLAEAFF. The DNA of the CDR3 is TGTGCCAGCAGCCCTCATGGGGGGGGTCTGGCTGAAGCTTTCTTT.